The 12 T cell receptor beta chains reported below all come from one sample, sequenced in a study of human T cells and chemical hapten exposure. As for time point: patch test 3, about 24 weeks after DPC sensitization. Sample treatment: therapeutic diphenylcyclopropenone sensitization with weekly scalp DPC. Unseparated into fractions, whole blood served as the source from which total RNA was extracted. TCRdb ran MiXCR on the RACE reads and lists one entry per CDR3 protein. Here the sample spans under 50,000 distinct CDR3 sequences, over 9.5% being singletons. This specimen consisted of whole blood, obtained in connection with sensitization to the hapten diphenylcyclopropenone (DPC). Receptors originate from a woman aged 35 to 49 with alopecia areata. Some clones in this sample may be carry-over from other donors' samples.

This clonotype was detected many times. The CDR3 DNA reads as TGTGCCAGCTCACCACCGGGACAAGGAAATTCACCCCTCCACTTT. This translates into CASSPPGQGNSPLHF. The chain links TRBV18 to TRBJ1-6, with TRBD1 as a possible D gene (6 bases). The CDR3 is 15 amino acids. Trimming removed 0 bases from V and 7 bases from J, with 10 bases in between. Germline CDR1 reads KGHSH; CDR2 reads LQKENI.

This clonotype came up many times. The chain couples TRBV20-1 to TRBJ2-1, with D uncertain. Per germline, CDR1 DFQATT and CDR2 SNEGSKA (reference sequence). V dropped 0 bases and J dropped 2 bases, with 8 bases sitting between them. The CDR3 spans 14 residues. DNA of the CDR3: TGCAGTGCTAGAGATCGGTCTGCCTACAATGAGCAGTTCTTC. Residues: CSARDRSAYNEQFF.

This clonotype was counted a few times. This chain joins TRBV28 and TRBJ1-2; D is ambiguous. The ends were cut back, 7 bases at V and 8 bases at J, with 20 bases in the middle. This CDR3 is built from 14 residues. Germline V gene lookup returns CDR1 MDHEN and CDR2 SYDVKM. The CDR3 is CASTLTAAAYGYTF. The CDR3 DNA follows: TGTGCCAGCACTCTAACCGCCGCAGCGTACGGCTACACCTTC.

Only a few counts were recorded for this clonotype. The chain links TRBV28 to TRBJ2-5; 7 nucleotides line up with TRBD2. CDR3 length equals 13 residues. V dropped 5 bases and J dropped 4; count of bases not matched to a gene: 4. Germline CDR1 is MDHEN and CDR2 is SYDVKM. The CDR3 DNA follows: TGTGCCAGCAGTCGCTCGGGGGGAGAGACCCAGTACTTC. Translated: CASSRSGGETQYF.

V is TRBV4-2 and J is TRBJ1-2; TRBD1 matches 7 bases. Germline CDR1 and CDR2: LGHNA and YNFKEQ. CDR3 length equals 15 residues. Trimming removed 3 bases from V and 2 bases from J; junction bases left unmatched: 6. CDR3 residues: CASSQTGWGNYGYTF. The CDR3 coding sequence is TGTGCCAGCAGCCAGACAGGGTGGGGCAACTATGGCTACACCTTC.

The chain recombines TRBV27 with TRBJ2-5; D is uncertain. Trimming took off 5 bases at V and 5 bases at J, with 9 bases between the two ends. Germline loops: CDR1 MNHEY, CDR2 SMNVEV (reference sequence). CDR3 length: 12 residues. CDR3 residues: CASSAGPETQYF. CDR3 sequence (DNA): TGTGCCAGCAGTGCCGGTCCGGAGACCCAGTACTTC.

CDR3 sequence: CSVEVLYEQYF. The CDR3 DNA reads TGCAGCGTTGAAGTCCTGTACGAGCAGTACTTC. The rearrangement joins TRBV29-1 to TRBJ2-7; the D is unclear. This CDR3 is built from 11 residues. V was trimmed by 1 base and J by 4 bases, leaving 5 bases between them. Germline V gene data show CDR1 as SQVTM and CDR2 as ANQGSEA.

This clonotype has a handful of counts. This chain uses TRBV28 with TRBJ2-1; 8 bases align to TRBD1. Germline CDR1 reads MDHEN; CDR2 reads SYDVKM. J lost 8 bases, V lost 5 bases, and 14 bases had no gene match. The CDR3 runs to 16 residues. In DNA, the CDR3 is TGTGCCAGCAGTCCACACGCAGGGGGCCTTCCCCATGAGCAGTTCTTC. Protein sequence: CASSPHAGGLPHEQFF.

This clonotype showed up just a few times. The V and J genes are TRBV5-4 and TRBJ1-2, with D tentatively TRBD1 (6 bases). Between the trimmed V and J ends, which lost 3 bases and 7 bases, there was a span of 13 bases. This CDR3 spans 13 amino acids. CDR1 and CDR2 (germline): SGHNT, YYREEE (reference sequence). The CDR3 sequence is CASSSVQGRGYTF. CDR3 coding DNA: TGTGCCAGCAGCTCTGTACAGGGTCGTGGCTACACCTTC.

This chain links TRBV7-9 with TRBJ2-2, with 11 bases aligning to TRBD1. Trimming at V came to 5 bases and at J to 3 bases, leaving 2 bases not matched to a gene. The CDR3 covers 15 residues. CDR1 is SEHNR, CDR2 FQNEAQ, per germline (reference sequence). The CDR3 reads CASSPGQGDTGELFF. CDR3 coding DNA: TGTGCCAGCAGCCCGGGACAGGGGGACACCGGGGAGCTGTTTTTT.

There are many counts of this clonotype. V gene TRBV19 combines with J gene TRBJ2-1; 9 positions agree with TRBD1. This CDR3 has 14 residues. With V trimmed by 3 bases and J by 6 bases, 3 bases remained unmatched. CDR1 is LNHDA and CDR2 is SQIVND in the germline V gene (reference sequence). CDR3 nucleotide sequence: TGTGCCAGTAGTATCGGGGACAGGGCCAATGAGCAGTTCTTC. Its translation is CASSIGDRANEQFF.

In its sample, this clonotype was seen many times. V and J are TRBV6-5 and TRBJ1-6; 9 bases agree with TRBD1. This CDR3 has 15 residues. V was clipped by 6 bases and J by 6 bases; unmatched bases: 6. The germline gives CDR1 MNHEY, CDR2 SVGAGI. The CDR3 nucleotides are TGTGCCAGCAGGCAGGCGGGACAGGGTAATTCACCCCTCCACTTT. Translating it yields CASRQAGQGNSPLHF.